The 14 T cell receptor beta chains presented below share a single source sample, sequenced in a study of CD8+CD57+ T cells in acquired aplastic anemia. Patients chosen for sequencing had CD8+CD57+ cells that had expanded, as shown by flow cytometry. Template material for TCR beta VDJ and CDR3 profiling consisted of genomic DNA. MiXCR, applied by TCRdb to the reads, yields one record per CDR3 protein. The top ten hold roughly 42% of the sample, which has about 270,000 distinct CDR3 sequences, approximately 79% seen once. What was sequenced was sorted CD4+, CD8+, or CD8+CD57+ T cells (not recorded which) from PBMCs. Receptors originate from a human donor with aplastic anemia.

A note on this clonotype: One end of the junction fails to match germline, which may point to a read error. The chain employs TRBV7-3 and TRBJ2-3; D is unresolved. The CDR3 covers 14 residues. Germline CDR1 SGHTA, CDR2 FQGTGA. The CDR3 DNA follows: TGTGCCAGCAGCTTAGCGCGAGCTCGCGATACGCAAGCTTTT. Translation gives CASSLARARDTQAF.

A word on this clonotype: The junction and the germline gene differ at one end; a read error may be behind it. The chain is built from TRBV9 and TRBJ2-1; D is unresolved. Germline CDR1 and CDR2: SGDLS and YYNGEE. This CDR3 spans 16 amino acids. The CDR3, as DNA: TGCGCCAGCAGCGAAGGGTCAGATACGCGGTATAATGAGCAGTTCTTC. This translates into CASSEGSDTRYNEQFF.

The J gene is TRBJ2-1, the V gene TRBV9; D gene uncertain. This CDR3 region has 16 residues. V shed 0 bases and J shed 9 bases, with 19 bases lying between them. Germline lookup yields CDR1 SGDLS and CDR2 YYNGEE. The CDR3 nucleotides are TGTGCCAGCAGCGTAGGGTCACATACGCAGAATTTTGAGCAGTTCTTC. It translates to CASSVGSHTQNFEQFF.

This clonotype was counted only a few times. Here the CDR3 reads CASSEATADTQYF. In DNA, the CDR3 is TGTGCCAGCAGTGAAGCGACAGCTGATACGCAGTATTTT. This chain connects TRBV2 to TRBJ2-3, with D possibly matching TRBD1 (5 bases). From germline, CDR1 is SNHLY and CDR2 FYNNEI. V gave up 0 bases and J gave up 6 bases, with 7 bases separating them. The CDR3 covers 13 residues.

As for this clonotype: This likely comes from a read error, as the CDR3 has no conserved phenylalanine or tryptophan at its end. The DNA is omitted, as the CDR3 cannot be located on it reliably, and the CDR3 follows TCRdb's listing. The chain joins TRBV2 to TRBJ1-1. The CDR3 has 16 amino acids, counting both end residues. Germline values: CDR1 SNHLY, CDR2 FYNNEI. The CDR3: CASGDAAVVLHYLASG.

V and J are TRBV19 and TRBJ1-5; 9 bases map to TRBD1. Per germline, CDR1 LNHDA and CDR2 SQIVND (reference sequence). The CDR3 has 15 residues. V lost 4 bases, J lost 7 bases, and 8 bases stayed unmatched. The CDR3 DNA reads as TGTGCCAGTAGTAAGATACAGGGGGCGCCGCAGCCCCAGCATTTT. Its protein product is CASSKIQGAPQPQHF.

Regarding this clonotype: As the CDR3 is not closed by the conserved phenylalanine or tryptophan, this likely results from a read error. The DNA is omitted, as the CDR3 cannot be located on it reliably, and the CDR3 follows TCRdb's listing. The chain uses TRBV7-9 and TRBJ2-1; TRBD1, the D gene given by the table, was not confirmed from the DNA. Germline loops: CDR1 SEHNR, CDR2 FQNEAQ (reference sequence). The CDR3 comprises 13 residues, both ends counted. CDR3: CASSLVPGEEFFG.

This clonotype was counted a few times. The V gene is TRBV19, the J gene TRBJ1-5; D may be TRBD1 (5 bases). The CDR3 has 15 amino acids. Trimming shortened V by 4 bases and J by 0 bases, and 10 bases separated the two germline ends. Looked up from germline, CDR1 is LNHDA and CDR2 is SQIVND (reference sequence). In DNA form, the CDR3 reads TGTGCCAGTAGTACCGACAGACTTAGCAATCAGCCCCAGCATTTT. Its protein product is CASSTDRLSNQPQHF.

This chain connects TRBV7-3 to TRBJ2-7, with 7 bases identical to TRBD1. There are 18 residues in the CDR3. Germline V gives CDR1 SGHTA, CDR2 FQGTGA. J gave up 1 base and V 4 bases, and 16 bases lay outside the gene matches. CDR3 sequence (DNA): TGTGCCAGCAGCTCAGGTCCAAGGGGGACAGCAGTTTCCTACGAGCAGTACGTC. The encoded protein is CASSSGPRGTAVSYEQYV.

This rearrangement joins TRBV7-8 to TRBJ2-2, with D tentatively TRBD2 (6 bases). Looked up from germline, CDR1 is SGHVS and CDR2 is FQNEAQ. Trimming removed 0 bases from V and 17 bases from J, with 22 bases in between. This CDR3 has 15 residues. The CDR3 loop reads CASSLAGGYATEFFF. The CDR3 DNA sequence: TGTGCCAGCAGCTTAGCGGGAGGCTACGCCACGGAGTTTTTTTTT.

This clonotype appeared a single time. At one boundary the junction diverges from the germline segment, which might be a read error. The chain recombines TRBV9 with TRBJ2-3; 16 nucleotides agree with TRBD2. The CDR3 totals 14 residues. CDR1 and CDR2 from the germline V gene are SGDLS and YYNGEE. CDR3 loop: CASSEGLAGGPEDF. CDR3 coding DNA: TGTGCCAGCAGCGAGGGACTAGCGGGAGGGCCGGAGGATTTT. Full variable domain (rest looked up from reference TRBV9 and TRBJ2-3): DSGVTQTPKHLITATGQRVTLRCSPRSGDLSVYWYQQSLDQGLQFLIQYYNGEERAKGNILERFSAQQFPDLHSELNLSSLELGDSALYFCASSEGLAGGPEDFGPGTRLTVL.

The chain joins TRBV9 to TRBJ2-3; D is uncertain. V lost 0 bases to trimming and J lost 12 bases, with 17 bases between them. Germline V gene data show CDR1 as SGDLS and CDR2 as YYNGEE. This CDR3 comprises 14 residues. This CDR3 is CASSVGAGPQYQYF. The DNA of the CDR3 is TGTGCCAGCAGCGTAGGGGCAGGTCCGCAGTATCAGTATTTT.

This clonotype has just a few counts. The gene calls are TRBV10-3 and TRBJ2-7, with 7 nucleotides matching TRBD2. There are 16 residues in the CDR3. CDR1 is ENHRY, CDR2 SYGVKD, per germline. The V and J ends lost 1 base and 0 bases, in that order; junction bases with no gene match: 6. CDR3 region: CAISEYGAGNSYEQYF. CDR3 nucleotides: TGTGCCATCAGTGAGTACGGAGCGGGGAACTCCTACGAGCAGTACTTC.

This chain links TRBV7-8 with TRBJ1-2; no reliable D call. V was trimmed by 10 bases and J by 4 bases, leaving 13 bases between them. The CDR3 sequence is 12 residues long. The germline V gene has CDR1 SGHVS and CDR2 FQNEAQ. CDR3 in amino acids: CATSDAFYGYTF. As DNA, the CDR3 is TGTGCCACCAGTGATGCCTTCTATGGCTACACCTTC. The full variable domain, rest sourced from reference TRBV7-8 and TRBJ1-2, is GAGVSQSPRYKVAKRGQDVALRCDPISGHVSLFWYQQALGQGPEFLTYFQNEAQLDKSGLPSDRFFAERPEGSVSTLKIQRTQQEDSAVYLCATSDAFYGYTFGSGTRLTVV.